One sample yielded the 18 T cell receptor beta chains listed below, sequenced in a study of T cell clonality in common variable immunodeficiency. Measured with immunoSEQ multiplex PCR; TCRdb has only the in-frame clones, and not every one. There are 40,000 to 50,000 clones in the sample, none observed a single time. The sequenced material came from peripheral blood mononuclear cells. These receptors were collected from a person aged 18 to 75 in good health.

This clone was picked up many times. Sequencing ends 3 residues short of the CDR3 end; the germline J gene provides the rest. The rearrangement uses TRBV19 and TRBJ2-2; a weak D match, TRBD1 (6 bases). V dropped 4 bases and J dropped 4 bases, with 10 bases sitting between them. This CDR3 is 14 amino acids long. CDR1 is LNHDA and CDR2 is SQIVND in the germline V gene (reference sequence). The CDR3 here is CASSTRGGTGELFF. The sequenced CDR3 bases are TGTGCCAGTAGTACCAGGGGCGGCACCGGGGAG.

Ten or more counts support this clone. The read gets to within 3 residues of the CDR3 end, and the germline J gene fills in the rest. The V call is TRBV12-3 or TRBV12-4, the J call TRBJ2-7, with TRBD1 as a possible D gene (6 bases). Trimming cost V 5 bases and J 0 bases, with 11 bases left between them. This CDR3 contains 14 residues. The CDR3 sequence: CASSPRGTSYEQYF. CDR3 DNA (partial): TGTGCCAGCAGTCCCAGGGGAACCTCCTACGAG.

At least ten counts were recorded for this clone. The read halts 3 residues ahead of the CDR3 end, with the missing end drawn from the germline J gene. The rearrangement links TRBV4-2 to TRBJ1-1; 9 positions agree with TRBD1. V shed 4 bases and J 1 base; nucleotides not matched to a gene: 10. The germline V gene has CDR1 LGHNA and CDR2 YNFKEQ. The CDR3 sequence is 17 residues long. CDR3 sequence reads: CASSPGQGRGANTEAFF. Partial CDR3 DNA: TGTGCCAGCAGCCCGGGACAGGGAAGGGGGGCGAACACTGAA.

This clone turned up a few times. The sequenced fragment ends 3 residues before the CDR3 boundary, so the rest is inferred from the germline J gene. V usage is TRBV30 and J usage is TRBJ2-3; 9 bases fit TRBD1. CDR3 length: 15 amino acids. Germline assignment: CDR1 GTSNPN and CDR2 SVGIG (reference sequence). The CDR3 sequence: CAWSRGTGLRQPQYF. CDR3 DNA (partial): TGTGCCTGGAGTCGAGGGACAGGGTTGCGTCAGCCG.

This clone was counted at least ten times. Incomplete CDR3 DNA: TGTGCCAGCAGAGAACGGGGGGGTGTCAGCACAGATACG. It encodes CASRERGGVSTDT. The full CDR3 reads CASRERGGVSTDTQYF. The rearrangement uses TRBV6-1 and TRBJ2-3; TRBD2 agrees at 8 bases. The CDR3 end falls 3 residues outside the read, so it is completed with the germline J gene. V lost 6 bases, J lost 0 bases, and 8 bases stayed unmatched. Looked up from germline, CDR1 is MNHNS and CDR2 is SASEGT. This CDR3 is 16 amino acids long.

This clone has more than one count but fewer than ten. The read falls 3 residues short of the CDR3 end, and the missing part is taken from the germline J gene. The rearrangement links TRBV5-5 to TRBJ1-2; 7 bases are shared with TRBD1. Trimming took 4 bases from V and 3 from J; bases not matched to a gene: 6. There are 14 residues in the CDR3. From germline, CDR1 is SGHKS and CDR2 YYEKEE (reference sequence). The CDR3 protein is CASSLGGTDYGYTF. The DNA read from the CDR3 is TGTGCCAGCAGCCTAGGAGGGACAGACTATGGC. The variable domain in full, completed from reference TRBV5-5 and TRBJ1-2, reads DAGVTQSPTHLIKTRGQQVTLRCSPISGHKSVSWYQQVLGQGPQFIFQYYEKEERGRGNFPDRFSARQFPNYSSELNVNALLLGDSALYLCASSLGGTDYGYTFGSGTRLTVV.

The part of the CDR3 DNA that was read is TGTGCCAGCAGCTTAAATAGCGGGGGCACAGATACG. Its translation: CASSLNSGGTDT. The full CDR3 protein is CASSLNSGGTDTQYF. This sequence joins TRBV7-2 and TRBJ2-3, with TRBD2 identical over 8 bases. With the read ending 3 residues before the CDR3 end, the germline J gene is used to fill in that end. There are 15 residues in the CDR3. Germline CDR1 and CDR2: SGHTA and FQGNSA. Trimming removed 2 bases from V and 1 base from J; junction bases left unmatched: 2.

Regarding this clone: Coverage ceases 3 residues before the CDR3 finishes, and the germline J gene fills in the end. J is TRBJ2-1 and V is TRBV7-6, with TRBD2 matching over 7 bases. The CDR3 length is 15 residues. Germline V gene sequence: CDR1 SGHVS, CDR2 FNYEAQ. V lost 0 bases, J lost 4 bases, and 3 bases stayed unmatched. The sequenced part of the CDR3 DNA is TGTGCCAGCAGCTTAGCAGGGGAGGGGTACAATGAG. Translation gives CASSLAGEGYNE. The CDR3 as a whole reads CASSLAGEGYNEQFF. The full variable domain, its missing parts supplied by reference TRBV7-6 and TRBJ2-1, is GAGVSQSPRYKVTKRGQDVALRCDPISGHVSLYWYRQALGQGPEFLTYFNYEAQQDKSGLPNDRFSAERPEGSISTLTIQRTEQRDSAMYRCASSLAGEGYNEQFFGPGTRLTVL.

This clone was seen more than once but under ten times. Its ends do not fully match the called genes, so a read error is possible. The read gets to within 3 residues of the CDR3 end, and the germline J gene fills in the rest. Other nucleotide sequences from this sample produce the same CDR3. The chain employs TRBV7-2 and TRBJ1-3; 8 bases fit TRBD1. CDR1 is SGHTA and CDR2 is FQGNSA in the germline V gene. The CDR3 has 13 residues. CDR3 DNA (partial): TGTGCCAGCAGCTGGCAGGGGGCAAACACG. The encoded protein is CASSWQGANT. The full CDR3 protein reads CASSWQGANTIYF. Full variable domain (rest looked up from reference TRBV7-2 and TRBJ1-3): GAGVSQSPSNKVTEKGKDVELRCDPISGHTALYWYRQSLGQGLEFLIYFQGNSAPDKSGLPSDRFSAERTGGSVSTLTIQRTQQEDSAVYLCASSWQGANTIYFGEGSWLTVV.

In this sample, this clone turned up many times. The CDR3 goes on 3 residues after the read ends, and that part is filled in from the germline J gene. V usage is TRBV7-7 and J usage is TRBJ2-3; D remains ambiguous. V shed 4 bases and J shed 3 bases, with 14 bases lying between them. There are 15 residues in the CDR3. Germline V gene sequence: CDR1 SSHAT, CDR2 FNYEAQ (reference sequence). Partial CDR3 DNA: TGTGCCAGCAGCTACCGGCAGGTGGATACAGATACG. Encoded protein: CASSYRQVDTDT. The whole CDR3 is CASSYRQVDTDTQYF.

This clone has ten or more counts. Read coverage stops 3 residues before the CDR3 terminus; the germline J gene supplies the remainder. The J gene is TRBJ1-6, the V gene TRBV20-1; D gene unclear. This CDR3 has 15 amino acids. V shed 0 bases and J shed 7 bases, with 13 bases lying between them. Per the germline V gene, CDR1 is DFQATT and CDR2 is SNEGSKA (reference sequence). CDR3 protein: CSARDTGSGNSPLHF. CDR3 DNA (partial): TGCAGTGCTAGAGATACGGGGTCCGGGAATTCACCC.

This clone was seen a handful of times. The CDR3 bases that were read are TGCGCCAGCAGCTTAGCGGGGGCCGGGGGCAATGAG. Its translation: CASSLAGAGGNE. The full CDR3 is CASSLAGAGGNEQFF. The rearrangement links TRBV10-2 to TRBJ2-1; 9 bases fit TRBD2. Read coverage stops 3 residues before the CDR3 terminus; the germline J gene supplies the remainder. Germline CDR1 reads WSHSY; CDR2 reads SAAADI. The CDR3 extends over 15 amino acids. V trimming: 6 bases; J trimming: 6 bases; junction bases outside the gene matches: 9.

This clone was picked up many times. The CDR3 end lies 3 residues beyond the end of the read and is filled in from the germline J gene. V usage is TRBV5-6 and J usage is TRBJ2-7, with D possibly matching TRBD2 (5 bases). Germline CDR1 reads SGHDT; CDR2 reads YYEEEE. The CDR3 runs to 12 residues. The V end lost 0 bases, the J end lost 6 bases, and 7 bases lay between the germline ends. CDR3 DNA (partial): TGTGCCAGCAGCTTGGATCGGGGCGAG. Protein product: CASSLDRGE. The complete CDR3 sequence is CASSLDRGEQYF. The full variable domain, completed using reference TRBV5-6 and TRBJ2-7, is DAGVTQSPTHLIKTRGQQVTLRCSPKSGHDTVSWYQQALGQGPQFIFQYYEEEERQRGNFPDRFSGHQFPNYSSELNVNALLLGDSALYLCASSLDRGEQYFGPGTRLTVT.

This clone was counted at least ten times. The read terminates 3 residues ahead of where the CDR3 ends, so the germline J gene completes it. The chain links TRBV20-1 to TRBJ2-7; the D gene is possibly TRBD1 (7 bases). Germline loops: CDR1 DFQATT, CDR2 SNEGSKA (reference sequence). This CDR3 is built from 17 residues. V dropped 0 bases and J dropped 2 bases, with 20 bases sitting between them. The CDR3 spells CSARDGLPGTAAYEQYF. The sequenced CDR3 bases are TGCAGTGCTAGAGATGGACTACCCGGGACAGCAGCCTACGAG.

This clone was counted ten times or more. The read halts 3 residues ahead of the CDR3 end, with the missing end drawn from the germline J gene. The J gene is TRBJ1-2, the V gene TRBV6-1; D ambiguous. This CDR3 comprises 15 residues. The V gene's germline CDR1 is MNHNS and CDR2 SASEGT. The CDR3 bases that were read are TGTGCCAGCAGTGAAGATGTCTTCTCGGCGGGGGGC. This encodes CASSEDVFSAGG. The whole CDR3 protein is CASSEDVFSAGGYTF.

Comment on this clone: Read sequence stops 3 residues before the CDR3 end, and the germline J gene provides the missing end. This chain connects TRBV19 to TRBJ2-2; D could derive from TRBD1 or TRBD2 (5 bases each). The CDR3 totals 14 residues. CDR1 and CDR2 from the germline V gene are LNHDA and SQIVND (reference sequence). The CDR3 reads CASSMQGVDSPLFF. The sequenced part of the CDR3 DNA is TGTGCCAGTAGTATGCAGGGAGTGGATTCACCG.

This clone was recorded many times. At one boundary the junction diverges from the germline segment, which might be a read error. The read ends 3 residues shy of where the CDR3 ends; the end is completed using the germline J gene. The rearrangement uses TRBV2 and TRBJ1-4; no firm D call. Germline CDR1 is SNHLY and CDR2 is FYNNEI. The CDR3 loop spans 16 amino acids. The CDR3 is CASIEGLFATNEKLFF. The sequenced part of the CDR3 DNA is TGTGCCAGCATTGAAGGGCTTTTTGCAACTAATGAAAAA.

This clone was observed many times. Read coverage stops 3 residues before the CDR3 terminus; the germline J gene supplies the remainder. The rearrangement joins TRBV19 to TRBJ1-1; D is unclear. Germline values: CDR1 LNHDA, CDR2 SQIVND (reference sequence). The CDR3 consists of 12 residues. The V gene lost 3 bases and the J gene lost 7 bases, with 9 bases spanning the gap. The CDR3 spells CASSIGRGEAFF. Partial CDR3 DNA: TGTGCCAGTAGTATTGGGCGAGGTGAA. Drawing the rest from reference TRBV19 and TRBJ1-1, the complete variable domain is DGGITQSPKYLFRKEGQNVTLSCEQNLNHDAMYWYRQDPGQGLRLIYYSQIVNDFQKGDIAEGYSVSREKKESFPLTVTSAQKNPTAFYLCASSIGRGEAFFGQGTRLTVV.